Shown below are 20 T cell receptor beta chains from a single sample sequenced in a study of OX40 agonist ivuxolimab in advanced cancers. Only in-frame clones appear in the TCRdb table, and some are missing; sequencing was by immunoSEQ multiplex PCR. The top ten clones hold 0.62% of a sample with approximately 65,000 clones, about 92% of them seen once. The sample was CD4+ or CD8+ T cells sorted from blood, taken in a trial of the OX40 agonist ivuxolimab. These receptor sequences come from an adult with an advanced solid tumor such as melanoma, head and neck, liver or kidney cancer.

This chain connects TRBV5-1 to TRBJ2-2; 8 bases map to TRBD1. Germline V gene sequence: CDR1 SGHRS, CDR2 YFSETQ. CDR3 size: 16 residues. The V gene end was trimmed by 1 base and the J gene end by 3 bases; junction bases not matched to a gene: 5. CDR3 residues: CASSLWQGADTGELFF. The CDR3 nucleotides are TGCGCCAGCAGCTTGTGGCAGGGGGCAGACACCGGGGAGCTGTTTTTT.

This clone appeared once. V gene TRBV19 combines with J gene TRBJ2-3; TRBD2 aligns across 8 bases. Germline loops: CDR1 LNHDA, CDR2 SQIVND (reference sequence). The CDR3 totals 16 residues. V trimming: 6 bases; J trimming: 2 bases; junction bases outside the gene matches: 10. The CDR3 sequence is CASSRPTGLVTDTQYF. The CDR3 DNA reads as TGTGCCAGTAGCCGGCCAACGGGACTAGTCACAGATACGCAGTATTTT. Using reference TRBV19 and TRBJ2-3 for the parts outside the CDR3, the full variable domain is DGGITQSPKYLFRKEGQNVTLSCEQNLNHDAMYWYRQDPGQGLRLIYYSQIVNDFQKGDIAEGYSVSREKKESFPLTVTSAQKNPTAFYLCASSRPTGLVTDTQYFGPGTRLTVL.

The CDR3, as DNA: TGTGCCAGCAGCCAAGAGCTGATTTCCTACAATGAGCAGTTCTTC. This translates into CASSQELISYNEQFF. This chain uses TRBV14 with TRBJ2-1; D uncertain. This CDR3 comprises 15 residues. Germline CDR1 is SGHDN and CDR2 is FVKESK. With 0 bases removed from V and 1 base from J, the gap between germline ends came to 7 bases.

The chain employs TRBV13 and TRBJ2-1, with D unresolved. CDR1 and CDR2 from the germline V gene are PRHDT and FYEKMQ (reference sequence). The CDR3 has 16 residues. Trimming took off 5 bases at V and 4 bases at J, with 18 bases between the two ends. DNA for the CDR3: TGTGCCAGCAGCACCTCTTTCTTGACCTTTTACAATGAGCAGTTCTTC. This translates into CASSTSFLTFYNEQFF.

V is TRBV6-1 and J is TRBJ2-7; no clear D. The CDR3 has 14 residues. Trimming took off 0 bases at V and 3 bases at J, with 9 bases between the two ends. Looked up from germline, CDR1 is MNHNS and CDR2 is SASEGT. CDR3 nucleotide sequence: TGTGCCAGCAGTGAAGCAGGCCTAGTCTACGAGCAGTACTTC. This translates into CASSEAGLVYEQYF.

Turning to this clone: Germline and junction disagree at one end, which may indicate a read error. V and J are TRBV6-5 and TRBJ2-2; weak D call: TRBD2 (5 bases). From germline, CDR1 is MNHEY and CDR2 SVGAGI. This CDR3 is 14 amino acids long. This CDR3 reads CATDRPRVTGELFF. Here the CDR3 DNA reads TGTGCCACCGACCGGCCCCGGGTGACCGGGGAACTGTTTTTT.

The gene calls are TRBV7-8 and TRBJ2-7, with D hard to call. Trimming stripped 1 base from V and 6 bases from J, with 7 bases between. CDR3 size: 12 residues. Germline lookup yields CDR1 SGHVS and CDR2 FQNEAQ. CDR3 nucleotides: TGTGCCAGCAGCTTAGTAACAGCCGAGCAGTACTTC. It is translated as CASSLVTAEQYF.

The chain uses TRBV7-8 and TRBJ2-5, with TRBD2 matching over 7 bases. V dropped 5 bases and J dropped 7; count of bases not matched to a gene: 1. This CDR3 spans 11 amino acids. CDR1 and CDR2 (germline): SGHVS, FQNEAQ. CDR3 protein: CASSPGGTQYF. The CDR3 nucleotides read TGTGCCAGCAGCCCGGGGGGGACCCAGTACTTC.

The V call is TRBV11-2, the J call TRBJ2-1; D remains ambiguous. Germline assignment: CDR1 SGHAT and CDR2 FQNNGV. V was pared by 5 bases and J by 8 bases, with 13 bases between. The CDR3 is 13 residues long. CDR3 loop: CASSPSRVHEQFF. In DNA, the CDR3 is TGTGCCAGCAGCCCTAGTCGGGTTCATGAGCAGTTCTTC.

Here the CDR3 reads CASSLPGGNTGELFF. The CDR3 nucleotides read TGTGCCAGCAGCTTGCCTGGGGGGAACACCGGGGAGCTGTTTTTT. V and J are TRBV5-4 and TRBJ2-2; the D gene could be TRBD1 or TRBD2 (5 bases each). The CDR3 has 15 residues. V lost 1 base, J lost 1 base, and 8 bases lay in between. Germline loops: CDR1 SGHNT, CDR2 YYREEE (reference sequence).

The rearrangement links TRBV7-2 to TRBJ2-1; the D gene is possibly TRBD2 (6 bases). The germline V and J ends were trimmed by 0 bases and 2 bases, with 8 bases remaining between them. The CDR3 is 15 amino acids. Germline CDR1 and CDR2: SGHTA and FQGNSA. Written as DNA, the CDR3 is TGTGCCAGCAGCTTAGCCGGGAGAACCTACAATGAGCAGTTCTTC. Its protein is CASSLAGRTYNEQFF.

The chain employs TRBV19 and TRBJ1-3; no clear D gene. V was shortened by 4 bases and J by 2 bases, with 12 bases between the two germline ends. This CDR3 is built from 15 residues. Germline V lookup: CDR1 LNHDA, CDR2 SQIVND (reference sequence). The CDR3 loop reads CASSTQTRTGNTIYF. The CDR3 nucleotides are TGTGCCAGTAGTACCCAGACACGGACTGGAAACACCATATATTTT. The complete variable domain, with remaining parts taken from reference TRBV19 and TRBJ1-3, reads DGGITQSPKYLFRKEGQNVTLSCEQNLNHDAMYWYRQDPGQGLRLIYYSQIVNDFQKGDIAEGYSVSREKKESFPLTVTSAQKNPTAFYLCASSTQTRTGNTIYFGEGSWLTVV.

The rearrangement uses TRBV7-9 and TRBJ2-1; 7 nucleotides align to TRBD1. This CDR3 has 13 residues. The V segment lost 5 bases and the J segment 9 bases; nucleotides outside the gene matches: 7. The germline V gene encodes CDR1 SEHNR and CDR2 FQNEAQ (reference sequence). Here the CDR3 DNA reads TGTGCCAGCAGCCGACGACAGGGTGGTGAGCAGTTCTTC. The encoded protein is CASSRRQGGEQFF.

V is TRBV4-1 and J is TRBJ1-5; 8 positions agree with TRBD1. This CDR3 is 17 amino acids long. V lost 6 bases to trimming and J lost 1 base; unmatched junction nucleotides: 11. Germline CDR1 reads MGHRA; CDR2 reads YSYEKL. The DNA of the CDR3 is TGCGCCAGCAGTTCCGGGGGACAGGCGCGGAGCAATCAGCCCCAGCATTTT. It specifies CASSSGGQARSNQPQHF.

In nucleotides, the CDR3 is TGTGCCTACCAAACATCCGGACTCCATCAGCCCCAGCATTTT. It encodes CAYQTSGLHQPQHF. V and J are TRBV30 and TRBJ1-5; D uncertain. V was cut by 7 bases and J by 5 bases, with 18 bases left in between. The CDR3 is made up of 14 amino acids. Germline values: CDR1 GTSNPN, CDR2 SVGIG (reference sequence).

V usage is TRBV30 and J usage is TRBJ1-2, with unresolved D. Germline loops: CDR1 GTSNPN, CDR2 SVGIG (reference sequence). CDR3 size: 12 residues. V was trimmed by 1 base and J by 3 bases, leaving 6 bases between them. The CDR3 sequence: CAWSGAYYGYTF. The CDR3 coding sequence is TGTGCCTGGAGTGGGGCTTACTATGGCTACACCTTC.

The chain carries TRBV30 and TRBJ2-1; the D is unclear. Germline assignment: CDR1 GTSNPN and CDR2 SVGIG (reference sequence). Trimming removed 0 bases at V and 8 bases at J, with 17 bases between. The CDR3 covers 15 residues. The CDR3: CAWSVSDPIIDEQFF. DNA of the CDR3: TGTGCCTGGAGTGTAAGCGACCCAATTATCGATGAGCAGTTCTTC.

The rearrangement links TRBV6-5 to TRBJ1-5, with D unresolved. V lost 8 bases and J lost 7, with 12 bases in between. The CDR3 is 12 residues long. Germline CDR1 reads MNHEY; CDR2 reads SVGAGI. The CDR3 is CASGVPGQPQHF. The CDR3 region has the DNA TGTGCCAGCGGTGTCCCCGGGCAGCCCCAGCATTTT.

The rearrangement joins TRBV27 to TRBJ1-4; possible D gene TRBD1, 6 bases. Germline values: CDR1 MNHEY, CDR2 SMNVEV (reference sequence). The CDR3 is 14 amino acids. V gave up 9 bases and J gave up 7 bases, with 18 bases separating them. This CDR3 is CASRRGSNGEKLFF. CDR3 nucleotides: TGTGCCAGTAGAAGGGGGTCGAACGGTGAAAAACTGTTTTTT.

J is TRBJ2-5 and V is TRBV27, with TRBD2 matching over 7 bases. The CDR3 runs 14 residues. J gave up 5 bases and V 2 bases, and 5 bases lay outside the gene matches. The germline CDR1 and CDR2 sequences are MNHEY and SMNVEV (reference sequence). CDR3 protein: CASSLAGVGETQYF. DNA of the CDR3: TGTGCCAGCAGTTTAGCGGGAGTAGGGGAGACCCAGTACTTC.